Included here is one T cell receptor beta chain sequence, with context. These data are taken from a study of blood T cell repertoires in COVID-19. At the level of the study: Acute and convalescent COVID-19 specimens originated in the United States, Italy and Spain. PBMCs, B-cell-depleted T cells, or T cells provided the cDNA or gDNA that made up the material.

In the authors' workflow: Amplification from reference gene primers served as the basis for estimated nucleated cell counts. TCRdb keeps only in-frame clones here, not all; method: immunoSEQ multiplex PCR. V and J calls and clone size are copied from that table; D and trimming were computed from the DNA. The table has 20,000 to 25,000 clones, around 83% seen once; the top ten hold about 46%. This TCR was recovered from a man between 65 and 85 years old with acute or convalescent COVID-19. The sequencing input was peripheral blood.

This chain's CDR3 is CASQLTAHSNYGYTF. The CDR3 nucleotides are TGTGCCAGCCAACTGACAGCCCACTCTAACTATGGCTACACCTTC. The V and J genes are TRBV6-5 and TRBJ1-2; D might be TRBD1 (5 bases). This CDR3 contains 15 residues. Trimming took 8 bases from V and 0 from J, leaving 16 bases between them. From germline, CDR1 is MNHEY and CDR2 SVGAGI.